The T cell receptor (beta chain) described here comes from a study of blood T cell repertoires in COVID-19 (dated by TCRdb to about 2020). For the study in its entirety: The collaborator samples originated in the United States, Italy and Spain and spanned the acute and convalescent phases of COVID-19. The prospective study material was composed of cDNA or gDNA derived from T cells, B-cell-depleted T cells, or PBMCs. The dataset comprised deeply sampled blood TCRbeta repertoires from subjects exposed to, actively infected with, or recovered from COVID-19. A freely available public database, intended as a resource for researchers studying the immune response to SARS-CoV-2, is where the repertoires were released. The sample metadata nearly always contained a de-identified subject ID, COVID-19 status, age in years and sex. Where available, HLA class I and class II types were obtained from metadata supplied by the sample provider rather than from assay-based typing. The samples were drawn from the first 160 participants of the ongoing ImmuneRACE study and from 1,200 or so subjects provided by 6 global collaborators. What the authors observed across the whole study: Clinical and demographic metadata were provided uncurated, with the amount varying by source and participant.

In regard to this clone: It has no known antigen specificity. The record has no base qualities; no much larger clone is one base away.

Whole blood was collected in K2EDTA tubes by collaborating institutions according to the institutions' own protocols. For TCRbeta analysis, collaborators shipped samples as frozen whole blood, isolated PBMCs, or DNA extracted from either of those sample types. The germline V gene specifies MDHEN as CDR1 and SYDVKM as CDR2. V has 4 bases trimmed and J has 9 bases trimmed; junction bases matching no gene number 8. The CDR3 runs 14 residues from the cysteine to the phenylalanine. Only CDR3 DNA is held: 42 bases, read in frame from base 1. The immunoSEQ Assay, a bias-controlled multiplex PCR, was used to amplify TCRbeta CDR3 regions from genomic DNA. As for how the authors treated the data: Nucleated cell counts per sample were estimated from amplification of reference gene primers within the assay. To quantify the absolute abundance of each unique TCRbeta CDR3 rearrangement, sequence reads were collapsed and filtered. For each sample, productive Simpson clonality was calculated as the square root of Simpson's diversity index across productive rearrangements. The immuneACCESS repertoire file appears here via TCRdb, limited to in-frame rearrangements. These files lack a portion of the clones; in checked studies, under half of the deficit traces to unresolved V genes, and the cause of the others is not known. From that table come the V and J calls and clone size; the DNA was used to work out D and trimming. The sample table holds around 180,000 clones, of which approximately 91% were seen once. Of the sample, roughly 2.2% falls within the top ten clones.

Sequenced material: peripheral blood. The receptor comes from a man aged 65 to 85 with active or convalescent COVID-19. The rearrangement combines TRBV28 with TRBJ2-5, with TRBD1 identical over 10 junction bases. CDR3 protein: CASSSGQGRLAQYF. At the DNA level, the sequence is TGTGCCAGCAGTTCGGGACAGGGGAGATTGGCCCAGTACTTC.